The 18 T cell receptor beta chains listed next were all sequenced from one sample in a study of blood T cell repertoires in COVID-19. TCRdb keeps only in-frame clones here, not all; method: immunoSEQ multiplex PCR. The sample comprises approximately 260,000 clones, roughly 90% of which are singletons, and roughly 2.2% rests with the top ten. Sequenced: peripheral blood. The receptors derive from a woman aged 60-75 years with COVID-19, enrolled during active disease.

The chain uses TRBV10-3 and TRBJ2-7; 7 nucleotides line up with TRBD2. J lost 0 bases, V lost 6 bases, and 8 bases had no gene match. CDR1 is ENHRY, CDR2 SYGVKD, per germline. The CDR3 length is 15 residues. This chain's CDR3 is CAIREDGGSSYEQYF. CDR3 bases: TGTGCCATCAGGGAGGACGGGGGGTCCTCCTACGAGCAGTACTTC.

The chain employs TRBV4-3 and TRBJ1-3; D is undetermined. The CDR3 has 17 residues. The ends were cut back, 1 base at V and 1 base at J, with 14 bases in the middle. In germline, CDR1 is LGHNA, CDR2 YSLEER. The CDR3 coding sequence is TGCGCCAGCAGCCAAGCGGTCCAGGTTGATTCTGGAAACACCATATATTTT. It yields the protein CASSQAVQVDSGNTIYF.

This chain links TRBV18 with TRBJ1-4, with TRBD1 matching over 7 bases. The CDR3 has 15 residues. The germline V gene has CDR1 KGHSH and CDR2 LQKENI. V lost 4 bases, J lost 5 bases, and 7 bases stayed unmatched. The CDR3 is CASSLRQGANEKLFF. DNA of the CDR3: TGTGCCAGCTCACTTCGACAGGGAGCCAATGAAAAACTGTTTTTT.

The gene calls are TRBV27 and TRBJ1-2, with D tentatively TRBD1 (6 bases). Germline CDR1 and CDR2: MNHEY and SMNVEV (reference sequence). V was trimmed by 6 bases and J by 13 bases, leaving 21 bases between them. This CDR3 is built from 13 residues. The CDR3 spells CASRRNAQGFTTF. CDR3 bases: TGTGCCAGCAGACGCAACGCTCAGGGGTTTACCACCTTC.

The gene calls are TRBV12-5 and TRBJ1-6; 10 positions agree with TRBD1. Germline loops: CDR1 LGHNT, CDR2 FRNRAP. The V and J ends lost 1 base and 9 bases, in that order; junction bases with no gene match: 0. The CDR3 has 14 amino acids. CDR3 region: CASGLGDRGSPLHF. The CDR3 nucleotides read TGTGCTAGTGGTTTGGGGGACAGGGGTTCACCCCTCCACTTT.

In this sample, this clone turned up once. The CDR3 sequence is CAITPGQGRNTEAFF. The CDR3 DNA reads as TGTGCCATCACCCCTGGACAGGGGCGGAACACTGAAGCTTTCTTT. V is TRBV10-3 and J is TRBJ1-1, with 9 bases matching TRBD1. Germline V gene data show CDR1 as ENHRY and CDR2 as SYGVKD. The ends lost 7 bases at V and 1 base at J; junction bases unmatched: 7. CDR3 length: 15 amino acids.

V usage is TRBV5-6 and J usage is TRBJ1-4; 9 nucleotides agree with TRBD1. The CDR3 is made up of 16 amino acids. Germline V gene lookup returns CDR1 SGHDT and CDR2 YYEEEE. Trimming took 4 bases from V and 8 from J; bases not matched to a gene: 12. The CDR3 spells CASSGTYGTGLEKLFF. In DNA form, the CDR3 reads TGTGCCAGCAGCGGGACCTACGGGACAGGGCTGGAAAAACTGTTTTTT.

The chain uses TRBV11-2 and TRBJ1-3, with D tentatively TRBD1 (5 bases). The CDR3 runs to 11 residues. Germline V lookup: CDR1 SGHAT, CDR2 FQNNGV. V was pared by 5 bases and J by 9 bases, with 8 bases between. The CDR3 DNA reads TGTGCCAGCAGCCGACAGTTCACCATATATTTT. Encoded protein: CASSRQFTIYF.

This clone was seen more than once but under ten times. Other DNA sequences of this sample code for an identical CDR3. V gene TRBV7-3 combines with J gene TRBJ2-3; 7 bases are shared with TRBD2. The CDR3 is made up of 15 amino acids. Germline V gene lookup returns CDR1 SGHTA and CDR2 FQGTGA. The ends lost 2 bases at V and 2 bases at J; junction bases unmatched: 4. The CDR3 loop reads CASSLLGGNTDTQYF. In nucleotides, the CDR3 is TGTGCCAGCAGCTTACTCGGGGGGAACACAGATACGCAGTATTTT. Looking up the rest from reference TRBV7-3 and TRBJ2-3 gives the full variable domain: GAGVSQTPSNKVTEKGKYVELRCDPISGHTALYWYRQSLGQGPEFLIYFQGTGAADDSGLPNDRFFAVRPEGSVSTLKIQRTERGDSAVYLCASSLLGGNTDTQYFGPGTRLTVL.

V and J are TRBV9 and TRBJ1-5; D perhaps matches TRBD1 (6 bases). The V end was cut by 4 bases, the J end by 4 bases, with 15 bases between. CDR1 and CDR2 from the germline V gene are SGDLS and YYNGEE. CDR3 size: 15 residues. CDR3 DNA sequence: TGTGCCAGCAGCCCTAGCGGACAGACAAATCAGCCCCAGCATTTT. It is translated as CASSPSGQTNQPQHF. The variable domain in full, completed from reference TRBV9 and TRBJ1-5, reads DSGVTQTPKHLITATGQRVTLRCSPRSGDLSVYWYQQSLDQGLQFLIQYYNGEERAKGNILERFSAQQFPDLHSELNLSSLELGDSALYFCASSPSGQTNQPQHFGDGTRLSIL.

The rearrangement uses TRBV19 and TRBJ1-4, with D possibly being TRBD1 (5 bases). V shed 5 bases and J shed 12 bases, with 16 bases lying between them. The CDR3 sequence is 13 residues long. Germline values: CDR1 LNHDA, CDR2 SQIVND (reference sequence). The CDR3, as DNA: TGTGCCAGTAGTGTCCAGGGCGAAGGGGAACTGTTTTTT. This translates into CASSVQGEGELFF.

This chain connects TRBV4-1 to TRBJ2-5, with D possibly matching TRBD2 (7 bases). Trimming removed 4 bases from V and 5 bases from J, with 17 bases in between. Looked up from germline, CDR1 is MGHRA and CDR2 is YSYEKL. This CDR3 spans 15 amino acids. In DNA, the CDR3 is TGCGCCAGCAGCCCTAGCCGGGGGGCGTGGGAGACCCAGTACTTC. Encoded protein: CASSPSRGAWETQYF.

A remark on this clone: Other nucleotide sequences in the sample specify the same CDR3. The V call is TRBV5-1, the J call TRBJ1-3; D gene uncertain. Between the trimmed V and J ends, which lost 0 bases and 0 bases, there was a span of 4 bases. This CDR3 has 14 amino acids. Germline CDR1 and CDR2: SGHRS and YFSETQ. The CDR3 coding sequence is TGCGCCAGCAGCTTGGCCAGCTCTGGAAACACCATATATTTT. Residues: CASSLASSGNTIYF.

This sequence joins TRBV19 and TRBJ1-1, with a possible D match to TRBD1 (5 bases). The CDR3 loop spans 17 amino acids. V was trimmed by 1 base and J by 1 base, leaving 16 bases between them. Germline CDR1 is LNHDA and CDR2 is SQIVND (reference sequence). CDR3 amino acids: CASSIGRAAGGNTEAFF. The CDR3 DNA reads as TGTGCCAGTAGTATAGGCAGGGCTGCCGGTGGGAACACTGAAGCTTTCTTT.

This chain's CDR3 is CASSPPGPRQGGNSPLHF. The DNA of the CDR3 is TGTGCCAGCAGCCCACCGGGTCCACGACAGGGGGGAAATTCACCCCTCCACTTT. V is TRBV7-2 and J is TRBJ1-6; 9 bases match TRBD1. The length of the CDR3 is 18 residues. The trim removed 5 bases at V and 7 bases at J, leaving 15 bases unmatched. Per germline, CDR1 SGHTA and CDR2 FQGNSA.

This clone is a singleton in its sample. The J gene is TRBJ2-3, the V gene TRBV14; D may be TRBD2 (5 bases). Trimming removed 4 bases from V and 3 bases from J, with 14 bases in between. The germline V gene has CDR1 SGHDN and CDR2 FVKESK. The CDR3 covers 15 residues. The CDR3 coding sequence is TGTGCCAGCAGCCTAGGTTCGGGGAATACAGATACGCAGTATTTT. It encodes CASSLGSGNTDTQYF.

This clone was detected only a few times. J is TRBJ2-7 and V is TRBV7-9, with D unclear. The CDR3 length is 12 residues. Germline V gene sequence: CDR1 SEHNR, CDR2 FQNEAQ (reference sequence). V was shortened by 10 bases and J by 0 bases, with 10 bases between the two germline ends. CDR3 protein: CATSRSSYEQYF. The CDR3 DNA follows: TGTGCCACCTCCAGAAGCTCCTACGAGCAGTACTTC.

V is TRBV6-6 and J is TRBJ1-2; 8 bases fit TRBD1. J lost 8 bases, V lost 2 bases, and 7 bases had no gene match. CDR1 and CDR2 (germline): MNHNY, SVGAGI (reference sequence). The CDR3 is made up of 14 amino acids. CDR3: CASSYDGQGGGYTF. The CDR3 DNA follows: TGTGCCAGCAGTTACGATGGACAGGGCGGAGGCTACACCTTC.